One sample yielded the 28 T cell receptor beta chains listed below, sequenced in a study of cytomegalovirus exposure and HLA in healthy donors. Vbeta (60) and Jbeta (13) primers were used in the PCR. Sequencing was performed with immunoSEQ multiplex PCR; in TCRdb, only in-frame clones are kept and a portion is missing. The sample holds 130,000 or so clones, approximately 71% seen once. The sequenced sample was PBMCs. These TCRs come from a man between 35 and 55 years old in good health and CMV-seronegative.

The V gene is TRBV28, the J gene TRBJ1-1; D gene uncertain. Per the germline V gene, CDR1 is MDHEN and CDR2 is SYDVKM. This CDR3 region has 15 residues. Trimming removed 3 bases from V and 2 bases from J, with 13 bases in between. Here the CDR3 reads CASSLSREGNTEAFF. CDR3 nucleotide sequence: TGTGCCAGCAGTTTGTCCCGGGAAGGTAACACTGAAGCTTTCTTT.

The gene calls are TRBV5-1 and TRBJ1-3, with D uncertain. The V gene's germline CDR1 is SGHRS and CDR2 YFSETQ. This CDR3 has 20 amino acids. V lost 0 bases and J 4 bases, leaving 26 bases between the germline ends. DNA of the CDR3: TGCGCCAGCAGCTTGGCTCCTTCCCCTCGAACTCCGGAGGGCGGAAACACCATATATTTT. This translates into CASSLAPSPRTPEGGNTIYF.

This chain uses TRBV5-4 with TRBJ1-3; TRBD1 is a possible D gene (5 bases). CDR1 and CDR2 (germline): SGHNT, YYREEE (reference sequence). The CDR3 has 15 amino acids. Between the trimmed V and J ends, which lost 4 bases and 4 bases, there was a span of 15 bases. This CDR3 reads CASSTPGFKGNTIYF. The CDR3 DNA follows: TGTGCCAGCAGCACCCCAGGGTTTAAAGGAAACACCATATATTTT.

The chain uses TRBV6-5 and TRBJ1-5, with a weak D call TRBD1 (6 bases). The CDR3 sequence is 15 residues long. The germline gives CDR1 MNHEY, CDR2 SVGAGI. Trimming took 2 bases from V and 1 from J, leaving 9 bases between them. The CDR3 spells CASSYVQGSNQPQHF. CDR3 in DNA: TGTGCCAGCAGTTACGTCCAGGGGAGCAATCAGCCCCAGCATTTT.

The chain is built from TRBV7-2 and TRBJ2-7; TRBD2 aligns across 13 bases. The CDR3 totals 17 residues. Germline CDR1 SGHTA, CDR2 FQGNSA. The V gene end was trimmed by 4 bases and the J gene end by 0 bases; junction bases not matched to a gene: 6. In DNA form, the CDR3 reads TGTGCCAGCAGCTACGGGACTAGCGGGGCCAGCTCCTACGAGCAGTACTTC. It is translated as CASSYGTSGASSYEQYF.

This clone has only one observation. The CDR3 here is CASTTGDSSYEQYF. In DNA form, the CDR3 reads TGTGCCAGCACGACCGGGGACAGCTCCTACGAGCAGTACTTC. The chain is built from TRBV6-6 and TRBJ2-5, with 7 bases that match TRBD1. Matching the DNA end better, TRBJ2-7 makes the J call doubtful. CDR1 and CDR2 from the germline V gene are MNHNY and SVGAGI (reference sequence). The CDR3 length is 14 residues.

About this clone: At one of its ends the junction is not consistent with the germline gene, which may arise from a read error. The V and J genes are TRBV25-1 and TRBJ1-6; D is uncertain. CDR1 is MGHDK and CDR2 is SYGVNS in the germline V gene. The CDR3 runs to 13 residues. The CDR3 nucleotides read TGTGCCAGCAGTGAATATCCAGATCCGACTTTAGTTTTT. Its protein is CASSEYPDPTLVF.

The rearrangement links TRBV11-2 to TRBJ1-6, with D maybe TRBD1 (5 bases). Germline V gives CDR1 SGHAT, CDR2 FQNNGV. V lost 5 bases to trimming and J lost 6 bases, with 17 bases between them. The CDR3 is made up of 16 amino acids. CDR3 sequence reads: CASSGRQTGVNSPLHF. The CDR3 DNA reads TGTGCCAGCAGCGGACGACAGACGGGGGTTAATTCACCCCTCCACTTT. The whole variable domain, filled in from reference TRBV11-2 and TRBJ1-6, reads EAGVAQSPRYKIIEKRQSVAFWCNPISGHATLYWYQQILGQGPKLLIQFQNNGVVDDSQLPKDRFSAERLKGVDSTLKIQPAKLEDSAVYLCASSGRQTGVNSPLHFGNGTRLTVT.

The V call is TRBV19, the J call TRBJ2-2; TRBD1 aligns across 9 bases. Germline V gives CDR1 LNHDA, CDR2 SQIVND (reference sequence). After removal of 7 bases from V and 3 bases from J, the junction contained 6 bases not matched to a gene. This CDR3 spans 15 amino acids. The CDR3 region has the DNA TGTGCCAGTACGACGGGACAGGGTTACACCGGGGAGCTGTTTTTT. Its translation: CASTTGQGYTGELFF.

This clone was counted only a few times. The chain employs TRBV29-1 and TRBJ1-4; D gene ambiguous. In germline, CDR1 is SQVTM, CDR2 ANQGSEA. Trimming shortened V by 4 bases and J by 5 bases, and 5 bases separated the two germline ends. CDR3 size: 11 residues. CDR3: CSVVQNEKLFF. The CDR3 region has the DNA TGCAGCGTTGTACAGAATGAAAAACTGTTTTTT.

The gene calls are TRBV11-3 and TRBJ2-1, with TRBD2 identical over 7 bases. Looked up from germline, CDR1 is SGHNT and CDR2 is YENEEA. CDR3 length equals 16 residues. Germline trimming cut 1 base from V and 4 bases from J; bases unmatched to any gene: 7. In nucleotides, the CDR3 is TGTGCCAGCAGCTTAGGATTGGCGGGGGTATACAATGAGCAGTTCTTC. Protein: CASSLGLAGVYNEQFF.

This clone came up a few times. This specimen includes other DNA sequences encoding the same CDR3. The chain is built from TRBV6-1 and TRBJ2-7, with D hard to call. The CDR3 sequence is 10 residues long. V lost 7 bases and J 2 bases, leaving 3 bases between the germline ends. Germline CDR1 MNHNS, CDR2 SASEGT. CDR3 protein: CASNTYEQYF. DNA for the CDR3: TGTGCCAGCAACACCTACGAGCAGTACTTC.

The rearrangement uses TRBV28 and TRBJ1-1; D ambiguous. This CDR3 region has 13 residues. V lost 2 bases, J lost 1 base, and 5 bases lay in between. Germline lookup yields CDR1 MDHEN and CDR2 SYDVKM. CDR3 loop: CASSLAGNTEAFF. The DNA of the CDR3 is TGTGCCAGCAGTTTAGCGGGGAACACTGAAGCTTTCTTT. The variable domain in full, with the rest retrieved from reference TRBV28 and TRBJ1-1, is DVKVTQSSRYLVKRTGEKVFLECVQDMDHENMFWYRQDPGLGLRLIYFSYDVKMKEKGDIPEGYSVSREKKERFSLILESASTNQTSMYLCASSLAGNTEAFFGQGTRLTVV.

The rearrangement links TRBV29-1 to TRBJ2-2, with D hard to call. Trimming removed 0 bases from V and 7 bases from J, with 9 bases in between. Germline V gene sequence: CDR1 SQVTM, CDR2 ANQGSEA. There are 13 residues in the CDR3. The CDR3 region is CSVEDMEIGELFF. For the CDR3, the DNA is TGCAGCGTTGAAGATATGGAGATCGGGGAGCTGTTTTTT.

The rearrangement joins TRBV12-5 to TRBJ2-3; 9 nucleotides agree with TRBD2. CDR1 LGHNT and CDR2 FRNRAP come from the germline V gene. This CDR3 is built from 16 residues. V lost 3 bases to trimming and J lost 2 bases; unmatched junction nucleotides: 6. CDR3: CASGLRLAGYTDTQYF. CDR3 nucleotides: TGTGCTAGTGGTTTAAGGCTAGCGGGGTACACAGATACGCAGTATTTT.

The J gene is TRBJ1-5, the V gene TRBV12-5, with no clear D. This CDR3 comprises 16 residues. Germline values: CDR1 LGHNT, CDR2 FRNRAP. V was trimmed by 0 bases and J by 7 bases, leaving 16 bases between them. The CDR3 is CASGLVMGRARQPQHF. As DNA, the CDR3 is TGTGCTAGTGGTTTGGTAATGGGGAGGGCACGACAGCCCCAGCATTTT. Drawing the rest from reference TRBV12-5 and TRBJ1-5, the complete variable domain is DARVTQTPRHKVTEMGQEVTMRCQPILGHNTVFWYRQTMMQGLELLAYFRNRAPLDDSGMPKDRFSAEMPDATLATLKIQPSEPRDSAVYFCASGLVMGRARQPQHFGDGTRLSIL.

V usage is TRBV18 and J usage is TRBJ1-5; D possibly corresponds to TRBD1 (6 bases). The CDR3 sequence is 16 residues long. Trimming shortened V by 0 bases and J by 2 bases, and 11 bases separated the two germline ends. In germline, CDR1 is KGHSH, CDR2 LQKENI. The CDR3: CASSPPGQEGNQPQHF. CDR3 nucleotide sequence: TGTGCCAGCTCACCACCGGGACAAGAAGGCAATCAGCCCCAGCATTTT.

The chain couples TRBV7-7 to TRBJ2-3, with 8 bases identical to TRBD2. This CDR3 has 15 amino acids. The germline CDR1 and CDR2 sequences are SSHAT and FNYEAQ (reference sequence). J gave up 1 base and V 1 base, and 1 base lay outside the gene matches. The CDR3 DNA reads TGTGCCAGCAGCTTAGGAGCGGGGGGCACAGATACGCAGTATTTT. Its protein product is CASSLGAGGTDTQYF.

The rearrangement links TRBV5-1 to TRBJ1-1; 9 bases fit TRBD1. The CDR3 covers 15 residues. V was clipped by 2 bases and J by 1 base; unmatched bases: 3. Germline V gives CDR1 SGHRS, CDR2 YFSETQ. CDR3 DNA: TGCGCCAGCAGCTTTATGGGACAGGGGAACACTGAAGCTTTCTTT. It is translated as CASSFMGQGNTEAFF.

This sequence joins TRBV15 and TRBJ2-5, with D uncertain. The DNA end is a closer match to TRBJ2-7, so the J assignment may be wrong. Germline CDR1 is LNHNV and CDR2 is YYDKDF (reference sequence). CDR3 length: 13 amino acids. The CDR3 sequence is CATSRARTYEQYF. Here the CDR3 DNA reads TGTGCCACCAGCAGAGCTAGAACCTACGAGCAGTACTTC.

The V gene is TRBV5-1, the J gene TRBJ1-2; D possibly corresponds to TRBD1 (6 bases). The CDR3 totals 15 residues. V was trimmed by 1 base and J by 2 bases, leaving 12 bases between them. Per germline, CDR1 SGHRS and CDR2 YFSETQ. The CDR3 DNA is TGCGCCAGCAGCTTGCTCCAGGACAGAAACTATGGCTACACCTTC. This codes for CASSLLQDRNYGYTF.

The CDR3 protein is CASSQGTSGGGSTDTQYF. The CDR3 DNA reads as TGCGCCAGCAGCCAAGGGACTAGCGGGGGGGGCAGCACAGATACGCAGTATTTT. The genes are TRBV4-1 and TRBJ2-3; 15 positions match TRBD2. This CDR3 has 18 residues. J was trimmed by 0 bases and V by 1 base; bases with no gene match: 2. Germline CDR1 reads MGHRA; CDR2 reads YSYEKL.

The chain joins TRBV27 to TRBJ1-1; D call uncertain. Germline CDR1 reads MNHEY; CDR2 reads SMNVEV (reference sequence). The CDR3 length is 15 residues. The ends were cut back, 0 bases at V and 11 bases at J, with 19 bases in the middle. The CDR3 sequence is CASSLSISSMPEAFF. CDR3 in DNA: TGTGCCAGCAGTTTATCCATTAGTAGTATGCCGGAGGCTTTCTTT.

The chain joins TRBV5-4 to TRBJ2-6, with a weak D call TRBD2 (6 bases). The V end was cut by 0 bases, the J end by 0 bases, with 7 bases between. CDR1 is SGHNT and CDR2 is YYREEE in the germline V gene (reference sequence). The CDR3 loop spans 16 amino acids. The CDR3 is CASSLAGGSGANVLTF. DNA for the CDR3: TGTGCCAGCAGCTTGGCCGGGGGCTCTGGGGCCAACGTCCTGACTTTC.

The rearrangement links TRBV15 to TRBJ2-3; 8 bases map to TRBD1. CDR1 LNHNV and CDR2 YYDKDF come from the germline V gene (reference sequence). This CDR3 is built from 16 residues. V was pared by 3 bases and J by 6 bases, with 11 bases of the junction left unmatched. The CDR3 bases are TGTGCCACCAGCAGGGGGGACAGGACGGCAAACGATACGCAGTATTTT. Residues: CATSRGDRTANDTQYF.

The sample holds one count of this clone. This chain connects TRBV5-1 to TRBJ2-5, with D possibly matching TRBD1 (7 bases). Trimming stripped 0 bases from V and 1 base from J, with 16 bases between. The length of the CDR3 is 17 residues. Germline CDR1 and CDR2: SGHRS and YFSETQ. The CDR3 DNA sequence: TGCGCCAGCAGCTTGGGCGGCAGGGGGGAGGTCCAAGAGACCCAGTACTTC. This sequence encodes CASSLGGRGEVQETQYF. The variable domain in full, with the rest retrieved from reference TRBV5-1 and TRBJ2-5, is KAGVTQTPRYLIKTRGQQVTLSCSPISGHRSVSWYQQTPGQGLQFLFEYFSETQRNKGNFPGRFSGRQFSNSRSEMNVSTLELGDSALYLCASSLGGRGEVQETQYFGPGTRLLVL.

The chain couples TRBV19 to TRBJ1-2, with D possibly being TRBD1 (5 bases). The germline V gene has CDR1 LNHDA and CDR2 SQIVND (reference sequence). The V gene lost 8 bases and the J gene lost 8 bases, with 27 bases spanning the gap. This CDR3 contains 16 residues. The chain's CDR3 is CASSDGGTASLWGYTF. The CDR3 DNA reads TGTGCCAGTTCAGATGGGGGGACCGCTTCCCTATGGGGCTACACCTTC.

The gene calls are TRBV27 and TRBJ2-2; TRBD2 matches 16 bases. Germline V CDR1 and CDR2: MNHEY, SMNVEV (reference sequence). The CDR3 totals 22 residues. The V gene end was trimmed by 2 bases and the J gene end by 6 bases; junction bases not matched to a gene: 18. For the CDR3, the DNA is TGTGCCAGCAGTTTAACCAGCATTCACGGGACTAGCGGGGGGGCCGCAGCCGGGGAGCTGTTTTTT. Translated: CASSLTSIHGTSGGAAAGELFF.